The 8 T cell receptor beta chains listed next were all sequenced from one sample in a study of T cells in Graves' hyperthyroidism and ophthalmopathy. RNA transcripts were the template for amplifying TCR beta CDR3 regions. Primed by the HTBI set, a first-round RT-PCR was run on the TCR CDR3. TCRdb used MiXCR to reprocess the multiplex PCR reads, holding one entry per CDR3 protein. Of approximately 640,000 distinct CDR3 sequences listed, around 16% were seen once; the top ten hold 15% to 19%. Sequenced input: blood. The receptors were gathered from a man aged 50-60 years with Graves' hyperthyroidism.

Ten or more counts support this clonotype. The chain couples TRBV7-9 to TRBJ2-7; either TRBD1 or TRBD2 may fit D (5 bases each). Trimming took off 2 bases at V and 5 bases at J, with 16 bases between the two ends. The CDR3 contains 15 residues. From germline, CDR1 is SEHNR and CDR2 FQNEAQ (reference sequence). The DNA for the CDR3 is TGTGCCAGCAGCTTACGGGGCCGTCCGGTCCACGAGCAGTACTTC. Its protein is CASSLRGRPVHEQYF.

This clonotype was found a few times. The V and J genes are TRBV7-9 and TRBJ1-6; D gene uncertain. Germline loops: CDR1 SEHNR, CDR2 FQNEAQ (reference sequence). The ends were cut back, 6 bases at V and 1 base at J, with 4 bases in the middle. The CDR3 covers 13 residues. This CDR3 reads CASRGSYNSPLHF. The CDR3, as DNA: TGTGCCAGCAGAGGATCCTATAATTCACCCCTCCACTTT.

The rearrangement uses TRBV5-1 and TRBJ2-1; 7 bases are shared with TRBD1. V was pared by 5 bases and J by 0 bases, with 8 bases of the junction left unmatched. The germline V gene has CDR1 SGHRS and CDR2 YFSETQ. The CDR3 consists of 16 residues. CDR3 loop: CASRLQGTSSYNEQFF. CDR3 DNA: TGCGCCAGCAGGTTACAGGGGACGAGCTCCTACAATGAGCAGTTCTTC. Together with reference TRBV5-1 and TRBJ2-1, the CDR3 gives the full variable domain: KAGVTQTPRYLIKTRGQQVTLSCSPISGHRSVSWYQQTPGQGLQFLFEYFSETQRNKGNFPGRFSGRQFSNSRSEMNVSTLELGDSALYLCASRLQGTSSYNEQFFGPGTRLTVL.

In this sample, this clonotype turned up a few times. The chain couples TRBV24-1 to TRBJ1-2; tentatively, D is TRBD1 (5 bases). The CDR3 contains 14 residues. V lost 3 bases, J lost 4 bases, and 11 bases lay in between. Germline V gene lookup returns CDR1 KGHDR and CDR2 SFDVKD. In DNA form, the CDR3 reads TGTGCCACCAGTGATGCCAGGGACCCCTATGGCTACACCTTC. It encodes CATSDARDPYGYTF.

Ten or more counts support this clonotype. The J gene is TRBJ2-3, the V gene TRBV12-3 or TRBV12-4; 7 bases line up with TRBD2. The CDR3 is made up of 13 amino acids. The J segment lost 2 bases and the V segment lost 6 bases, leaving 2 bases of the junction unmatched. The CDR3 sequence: CASSGLDTDTQYF. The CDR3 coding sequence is TGTGCCAGCAGCGGACTAGACACAGATACGCAGTATTTT.

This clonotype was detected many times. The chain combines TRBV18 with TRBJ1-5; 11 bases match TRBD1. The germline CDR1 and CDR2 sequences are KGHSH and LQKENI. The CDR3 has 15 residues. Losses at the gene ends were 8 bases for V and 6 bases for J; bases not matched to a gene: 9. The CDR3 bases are TGTGCCAGCAGTCCCGGACAGGGGGCAGTTCAGCCCCAGCATTTT. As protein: CASSPGQGAVQPQHF.

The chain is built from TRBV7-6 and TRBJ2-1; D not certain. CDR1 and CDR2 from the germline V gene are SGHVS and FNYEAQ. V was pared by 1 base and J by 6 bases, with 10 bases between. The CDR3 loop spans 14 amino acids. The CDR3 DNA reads TGTGCCAGCAGCTTAGAAGGACCGGGCAATGAGCAGTTCTTC. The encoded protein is CASSLEGPGNEQFF.

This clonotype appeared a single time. CDR3 DNA sequence: TGTGCCAGCAGTGATTTAGGGCTGTACACTGAAGCTTTCTTT. This sequence encodes CASSDLGLYTEAFF. The chain couples TRBV2 to TRBJ1-1, with D unclear. V lost 3 bases and J 3 bases, leaving 11 bases between the germline ends. From germline, CDR1 is SNHLY and CDR2 FYNNEI. The length of the CDR3 is 14 residues. The variable domain in full, completed from reference TRBV2 and TRBJ1-1, reads EPEVTQTPSHQVTQMGQEVILRCVPISNHLYFYWYRQILGQKVEFLVSFYNNEISEKSEIFDDQFSVERPDGSNFTLKIRSTKLEDSAMYFCASSDLGLYTEAFFGQGTRLTVV.